The T cell receptor beta chain under discussion was sequenced for a study of cytomegalovirus exposure and HLA in healthy donors. Details on this clone: What it recognizes is unknown.

Study outcomes and limitations: In a later analysis, TCR association rates varied by HLA locus: DRB1 most, HLA-C fewest. Analysis was carried out at a later point, and it linked a missense DCLRE1C variant to TCR beta V- and J-gene trimming. Later work associated roughly 15,000 TCR beta sequences with HLA alleles at 0.05 false discovery rate. The investigators catalogued 150 to 200 TCR beta chains as cytomegalovirus-associated.

The germline CDR1 and CDR2 sequences are SNHLY and FYNNEI. The CDR3 totals 12 residues. The primer mix had 60 Vbeta and 13 Jbeta primers. Profiled with immunoSEQ multiplex PCR; TCRdb holds only in-frame clones, not every one. The sample yields roughly 150,000 clones, over 70% seen once. Sequenced input: PBMCs. V and J are TRBV2 and TRBJ2-5; tentatively, D is TRBD1 (6 bases). Matching the DNA end better, TRBJ2-7 makes the J call doubtful. This TCR was recovered from a male donor in good health and CMV-seronegative. The CDR3 sequence: CASRIQGYEQYF. The CDR3 nucleotides read TGTGCCAGCAGGATACAGGGTTACGAGCAGTACTTC.